This T cell receptor beta chain was sequenced during a study of T cell repertoires in cytomegalovirus infection. Across the study: A matching HLA type, together with CMV infection, was signaled by public TCR beta signatures.

TCRdb passed the reads through MiXCR, listing each CDR3 protein once. The data contain 76,000 or so distinct CDR3 sequences, roughly 3.7% of them singletons. At least ten counts were recorded for this clonotype. The antigen is unknown. Whole-study results and caveats: Cumulative public TCR beta family frequency identified carriers of CMV plus the relevant HLA. What dominated the ex vivo response were HLA-C-restricted CMV-specific TCR beta clonotypes.

The CDR3 is 18 amino acids. Germline-derived CDR1 and CDR2 are MNHNY and SVGAGI (reference sequence). After removal of 6 bases from V and 2 bases from J, the junction contained 15 bases not matched to a gene. The TCR sequence derives from a human donor in good health (CMV status not recorded). Some clones in this sample may be carry-over from other donors' samples. Sequencing input: PBMCs. The V and J genes are TRBV6-6 and TRBJ1-5; 8 positions match TRBD1. CDR3 loop: CASSKTTQGASGNQPQHF. Here the CDR3 DNA reads TGTGCCAGCAGCAAAACGACCCAGGGGGCATCGGGCAATCAGCCCCAGCATTTT.